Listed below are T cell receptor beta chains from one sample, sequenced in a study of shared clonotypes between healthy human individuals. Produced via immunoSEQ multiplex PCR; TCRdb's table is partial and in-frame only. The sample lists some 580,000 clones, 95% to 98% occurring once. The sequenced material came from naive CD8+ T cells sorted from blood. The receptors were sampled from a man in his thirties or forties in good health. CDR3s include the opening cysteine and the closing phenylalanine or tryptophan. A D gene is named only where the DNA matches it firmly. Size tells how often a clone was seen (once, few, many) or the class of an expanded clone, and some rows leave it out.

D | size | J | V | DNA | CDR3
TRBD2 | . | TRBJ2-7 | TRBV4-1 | TGCGCCAGCAGCCAAGGCCCCCTAGCGGGCAGTTCCTACGAGCAGTACTTC | CASSQGPLAGSSYEQYF
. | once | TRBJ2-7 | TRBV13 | TGTGCCAGCAGCTTTAAACTTATGAACGAGCAGTACTTC | CASSFKLMNEQYF
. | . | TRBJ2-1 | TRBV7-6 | TGTGCCAGCAGCTTAGGGTCCAGGGGAGCATACTACAATGAGCAGTTCTTC | CASSLGSRGAYYNEQFF
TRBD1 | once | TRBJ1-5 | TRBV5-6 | TGTGCCAGCAGCTTACAGGGGAGCAATCAGCCCCAGCATTTT | CASSLQGSNQPQHF
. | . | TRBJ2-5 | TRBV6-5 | TGTGCCAGCAGCGAGCGGTACCAAGAGACCCAGTACTTC | CASSERYQETQYF
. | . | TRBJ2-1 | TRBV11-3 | TGTGCCAGCAGCCGCCGGGACTCCTCGGATGAGCAGTTCTTC | CASSRRDSSDEQFF
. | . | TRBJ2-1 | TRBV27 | TGTGCCAGCAGTGGAGGACTTCCCTACAATGAGCAGTTCTTC | CASSGGLPYNEQFF
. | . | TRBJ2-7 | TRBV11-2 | TGTGCCAGTGGTTTACAGGGCTACGAGCAGTACTTC | CASGLQGYEQYF
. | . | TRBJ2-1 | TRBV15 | TGTGCCACCAGCAGAGATCTCAGCAATGAGCAGTTCTTC | CATSRDLSNEQFF
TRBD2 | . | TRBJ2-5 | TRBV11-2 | TGTGCCAGCAGCTTATTCGGACTAGCGGGAGAAGTGGAGACCCAGTACTTC | CASSLFGLAGEVETQYF